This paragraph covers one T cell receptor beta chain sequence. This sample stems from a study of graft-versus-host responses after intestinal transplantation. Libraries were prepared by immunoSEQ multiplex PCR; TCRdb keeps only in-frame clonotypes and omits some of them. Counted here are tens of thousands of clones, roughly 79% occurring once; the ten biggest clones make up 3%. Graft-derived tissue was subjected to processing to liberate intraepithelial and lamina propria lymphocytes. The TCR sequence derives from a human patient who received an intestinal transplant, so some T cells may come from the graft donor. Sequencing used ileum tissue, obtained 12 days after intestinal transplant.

The CDR3 spells CASRDGGTEAFF. As DNA, the CDR3 is TGTGCCAGCAGGGACGGGGGCACTGAAGCTTTCTTT. This chain connects TRBV28 to TRBJ1-1, with D possibly being TRBD1 (5 bases). The germline V gene encodes CDR1 MDHEN and CDR2 SYDVKM. The V end was cut by 6 bases, the J end by 4 bases, with 9 bases between. The CDR3 spans 12 residues.